The next 4 T cell receptor beta chains were all read from a single sample in a study of cytomegalovirus exposure and HLA in healthy donors. Both 60 Vbeta primers and 13 Jbeta primers went into the PCR. Sequenced by immunoSEQ multiplex PCR; TCRdb stores in-frame clones only, minus some. This table has a few hundred thousand clones, 72% appearing once. Sequenced: PBMCs. These TCRs come from a female donor in good health and CMV-seronegative.

The chain recombines TRBV5-4 with TRBJ2-7, with D possibly TRBD1 on 6 matching bases. V lost 4 bases, J lost 5 bases, and 22 bases lay in between. CDR3 length equals 16 residues. Germline CDR1 SGHNT, CDR2 YYREEE (reference sequence). Here the CDR3 DNA reads TGTGCCAGCAGCCTGCGTCGGCGTCAGGGGACCCACGAGCAGTACTTC. It translates to CASSLRRRQGTHEQYF.

This sequence joins TRBV28 and TRBJ1-1, with D unclear. V was shortened by 1 base and J by 3 bases, with 3 bases between the two germline ends. This CDR3 spans 12 amino acids. The V gene's germline CDR1 is MDHEN and CDR2 SYDVKM. The CDR3 DNA follows: TGTGCCAGCAGTTTATCCTACACTGAAGCTTTCTTT. Translated: CASSLSYTEAFF.

The chain has TRBV5-1 and TRBJ1-1; the D gene is possibly TRBD1 (5 bases). Germline lookup yields CDR1 SGHRS and CDR2 YFSETQ. This CDR3 is built from 15 residues. The germline V and J ends were trimmed by 4 bases and 4 bases, with 17 bases remaining between them. CDR3 sequence: CASSGGGMGGTEAFF. The CDR3 DNA reads as TGCGCCAGCAGCGGGGGGGGAATGGGTGGCACTGAAGCTTTCTTT.

The chain has TRBV11-3 and TRBJ2-7; no reliable D call. V was shortened by 1 base and J by 5 bases, with 12 bases between the two germline ends. Germline loops: CDR1 SGHNT, CDR2 YENEEA. The CDR3 consists of 14 residues. The CDR3: CASSLGFSEDEQYF. DNA of the CDR3: TGTGCCAGCAGCTTAGGTTTCAGCGAGGACGAGCAGTACTTC.